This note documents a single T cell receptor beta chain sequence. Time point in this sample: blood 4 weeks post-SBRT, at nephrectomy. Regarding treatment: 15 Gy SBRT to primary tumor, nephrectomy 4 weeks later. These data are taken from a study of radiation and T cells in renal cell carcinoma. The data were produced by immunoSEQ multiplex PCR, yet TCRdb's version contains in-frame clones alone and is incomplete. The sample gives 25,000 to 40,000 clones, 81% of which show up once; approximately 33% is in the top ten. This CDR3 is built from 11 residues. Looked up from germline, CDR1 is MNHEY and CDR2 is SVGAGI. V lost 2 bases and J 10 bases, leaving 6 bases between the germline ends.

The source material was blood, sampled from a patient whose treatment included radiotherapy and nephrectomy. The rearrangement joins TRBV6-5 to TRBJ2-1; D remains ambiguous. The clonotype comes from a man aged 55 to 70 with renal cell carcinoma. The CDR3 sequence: CASSYRWEQFF. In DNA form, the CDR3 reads TGTGCCAGCAGTTACAGGTGGGAGCAGTTCTTC.